The 30 T cell receptor beta chains listed next were all sequenced from one sample in a study of blood T cell repertoires in COVID-19. Sequenced by immunoSEQ multiplex PCR; TCRdb stores in-frame clones only, minus some. The sample shows around 160,000 clones, about 87% of them seen only once. Sequencing was performed on peripheral blood. The receptors were sampled from a man at least 80 years old with acute or convalescent COVID-19.

V usage is TRBV10-3 and J usage is TRBJ2-6, with 11 bases matching TRBD1. Germline assignment: CDR1 ENHRY and CDR2 SYGVKD. CDR3 size: 16 residues. Trimming took 8 bases from V and 2 from J; bases not matched to a gene: 5. The CDR3 DNA sequence: TGTGCCATCTGGCCGGGACAGGGGGCTGGGGCCAACGTCCTGACTTTC. Protein sequence: CAIWPGQGAGANVLTF.

The chain links TRBV9 to TRBJ1-4; 9 bases line up with TRBD1. Germline loops: CDR1 SGDLS, CDR2 YYNGEE. The J segment lost 8 bases and the V segment lost 4 bases, leaving 12 bases of the junction unmatched. The CDR3 has 16 amino acids. The CDR3 loop reads CASSPNVGQGWEKLFF. The CDR3 bases are TGTGCCAGCAGCCCAAACGTTGGACAGGGGTGGGAAAAACTGTTTTTT.

The chain couples TRBV5-1 to TRBJ2-1, with 7 bases that match TRBD1. In germline, CDR1 is SGHRS, CDR2 YFSETQ. The CDR3 length is 17 residues. V lost 0 bases and J lost 6; bases outside the gene matches: 12. The CDR3: CASSLALTGFGLNEQFF. The DNA for the CDR3 is TGCGCCAGCAGCTTGGCCCTGACAGGGTTCGGTCTCAATGAGCAGTTCTTC.

Concerning this clone itself: Other nucleotide sequences from this sample produce the same CDR3. The J gene is TRBJ1-1, the V gene TRBV2; 7 bases fit TRBD1. From germline, CDR1 is SNHLY and CDR2 FYNNEI. V dropped 3 bases and J dropped 2; count of bases not matched to a gene: 3. The CDR3 length is 14 residues. DNA for the CDR3: TGTGCCAGCAGTGAGCAGGGGGGAAACACTGAAGCTTTCTTT. Protein sequence: CASSEQGGNTEAFF.

The chain couples TRBV3-1 (or the pseudogene TRBV3-2) to TRBJ1-1; the D gene is possibly TRBD1 (5 bases). Trimming removed 9 bases at V and 2 bases at J, with 19 bases between. There are 15 residues in the CDR3. The germline V gene encodes CDR1 LGHDT and CDR2 YNNKEL (reference sequence). The CDR3 loop reads CASTLFGGLNTEAFF. As DNA, the CDR3 is TGTGCCAGTACCTTGTTTGGGGGGTTAAACACTGAAGCTTTCTTT.

The chain combines TRBV5-1 with TRBJ2-7; the D gene is possibly TRBD1 (5 bases). CDR3 size: 14 residues. Germline loops: CDR1 SGHRS, CDR2 YFSETQ. The ends were cut back, 4 bases at V and 0 bases at J, with 11 bases in the middle. The CDR3 spells CASSIQATSYEQYF. The CDR3 DNA follows: TGCGCCAGCAGCATACAGGCCACCTCCTACGAGCAGTACTTC.

The rearrangement links TRBV2 to TRBJ1-1; D is perhaps TRBD1 (5 bases). CDR1 and CDR2 (germline): SNHLY, FYNNEI. The CDR3 length is 11 residues. The V end was cut by 7 bases, the J end by 8 bases, with 11 bases between. The CDR3 here is CASTLRGEAFF. The CDR3, as DNA: TGTGCCAGCACCCTAAGGGGAGAAGCTTTCTTT.

J is TRBJ1-1 and V is TRBV5-4; D is ambiguous. CDR1 and CDR2 (germline): SGHNT, YYREEE (reference sequence). Trimming pared 5 bases from V and 1 base from J, leaving 12 bases between. The CDR3 length is 14 residues. The CDR3 loop is CASRRGSRNTEAFF. Here the CDR3 DNA reads TGTGCCAGCAGACGAGGCAGCAGGAACACTGAAGCTTTCTTT.

The chain has TRBV7-7 and TRBJ1-3; no clear D gene. This CDR3 has 14 amino acids. Trimming cost V 1 base and J 2 bases, with 6 bases left between them. Per germline, CDR1 SSHAT and CDR2 FNYEAQ (reference sequence). CDR3 amino acids: CASSLGPTGNTIYF. DNA of the CDR3: TGTGCCAGCAGCTTAGGTCCAACTGGAAACACCATATATTTT.

The genes are TRBV6-5 and TRBJ1-5; tentatively, D is TRBD1 (6 bases). This CDR3 has 15 residues. CDR1 is MNHEY and CDR2 is SVGAGI in the germline V gene. V dropped 7 bases and J dropped 0 bases, with 13 bases sitting between them. DNA for the CDR3: TGTGCCAGCATAGACAGGACCTATAGCAATCAGCCCCAGCATTTT. It encodes CASIDRTYSNQPQHF.

In this sample, this clone turned up a few times. The chain recombines TRBV14 with TRBJ2-7; the D is unclear. V was cut by 4 bases and J by 3 bases, with 13 bases left in between. CDR3 size: 14 residues. From germline, CDR1 is SGHDN and CDR2 FVKESK. CDR3 sequence: CASSPQASVYEQYF. DNA of the CDR3: TGTGCCAGCAGCCCCCAAGCCAGCGTCTACGAGCAGTACTTC.

This clone was picked up one time. This chain joins TRBV28 and TRBJ1-6; D is perhaps TRBD1 (6 bases). The CDR3 is 17 residues long. Per germline, CDR1 MDHEN and CDR2 SYDVKM. V was cut by 2 bases and J by 4 bases, with 15 bases left in between. CDR3 nucleotide sequence: TGTGCCAGCAGTTTAGGGACCTCGAGGGGGTATAATTCACCCCTCCACTTT. Translated: CASSLGTSRGYNSPLHF.

V and J are TRBV12-3 or TRBV12-4 and TRBJ1-2, with no clear D. Trimming took off 3 bases at V and 8 bases at J, with 7 bases between the two ends. There are 11 residues in the CDR3. In DNA form, the CDR3 reads TGTGCCAGCAGTTTCGGTCGCGGCTACACCTTC. This encodes CASSFGRGYTF.

The chain links TRBV5-1 to TRBJ2-7; D is perhaps TRBD1 (6 bases). Germline lookup yields CDR1 SGHRS and CDR2 YFSETQ. V dropped 4 bases and J dropped 1 base, with 9 bases sitting between them. This CDR3 is 13 amino acids long. CDR3 in DNA: TGCGCCAGCAGCCGGGACATTTCCTACGAGCAGTACTTC. Protein product: CASSRDISYEQYF. Full variable domain (rest looked up from reference TRBV5-1 and TRBJ2-7): KAGVTQTPRYLIKTRGQQVTLSCSPISGHRSVSWYQQTPGQGLQFLFEYFSETQRNKGNFPGRFSGRQFSNSRSEMNVSTLELGDSALYLCASSRDISYEQYFGPGTRLTVT.

The chain carries TRBV7-6 and TRBJ1-6; TRBD1 agrees at 8 bases. Germline assignment: CDR1 SGHVS and CDR2 FNYEAQ. CDR3 length: 15 residues. Losses at the gene ends were 3 bases for V and 9 bases for J; bases not matched to a gene: 7. CDR3 sequence: CASSLRQGAGSPLHF. The CDR3 nucleotides are TGTGCCAGCAGCTTGAGGCAGGGGGCTGGTTCACCCCTCCACTTT.

The chain carries TRBV28 and TRBJ2-7; D might be TRBD2 (7 bases). V was trimmed by 2 bases and J by 1 base, leaving 12 bases between them. Germline assignment: CDR1 MDHEN and CDR2 SYDVKM. The CDR3 spans 15 residues. CDR3 bases: TGTGCCAGCAGTTTAGGGGGGGCCGAGTCCTACGAGCAGTACTTC. Its protein is CASSLGGAESYEQYF.

This clone was detected only once. The chain joins TRBV7-9 to TRBJ2-5; 9 nucleotides line up with TRBD1. The CDR3 sequence is 16 residues long. Trimming took 5 bases from V and 7 from J; bases not matched to a gene: 14. Per germline, CDR1 SEHNR and CDR2 FQNEAQ (reference sequence). DNA for the CDR3: TGTGCCAGCAGCCTTCGGACAGGGGTTCTGCAGGGGACCCAGTACTTC. It encodes CASSLRTGVLQGTQYF.

The rearrangement links TRBV5-1 to TRBJ2-5; 7 nucleotides agree with TRBD2. V trimming: 0 bases; J trimming: 2 bases; junction bases outside the gene matches: 4. The CDR3 length is 15 residues. Looked up from germline, CDR1 is SGHRS and CDR2 is YFSETQ. In DNA form, the CDR3 reads TGCGCCAGCAGCTTGGGTTCTAGCGGACAAGAGACCCAGTACTTC. It encodes CASSLGSSGQETQYF.

V usage is TRBV9 and J usage is TRBJ2-6; D not resolved. V lost 1 base and J lost 1, with 12 bases in between. CDR3 length: 17 residues. CDR1 SGDLS and CDR2 YYNGEE come from the germline V gene. Here the CDR3 reads CASSVFPPGSGANVLTF. The CDR3 bases are TGTGCCAGCAGCGTATTTCCCCCGGGTTCTGGGGCCAACGTCCTGACTTTC.

This clone was seen once. The chain has TRBV4-1 and TRBJ1-2; a weak D match, TRBD1 (5 bases). Germline CDR1 reads MGHRA; CDR2 reads YSYEKL. CDR3 length: 16 amino acids. Trimming pared 0 bases from V and 2 bases from J, leaving 13 bases between. CDR3 protein: CASSQDVWGQNYGYTF. The CDR3 DNA sequence: TGCGCCAGCAGCCAAGATGTATGGGGCCAAAACTATGGCTACACCTTC.

The rearrangement joins TRBV7-2 to TRBJ1-5; 8 nucleotides match TRBD1. The CDR3 covers 14 residues. After removal of 7 bases from V and 2 bases from J, the junction contained 4 bases not matched to a gene. CDR1 is SGHTA and CDR2 is FQGNSA in the germline V gene. The CDR3 DNA reads as TGTGCCAGCACCGCGACAGGGGGCAATCAGCCCCAGCATTTT. As protein: CASTATGGNQPQHF.

The rearrangement joins TRBV4-1 to TRBJ1-1, with TRBD1 matching 9 bases. The CDR3 runs 16 residues. V gave up 1 base and J gave up 6 bases; unmatched junction bases: 9. Germline V lookup: CDR1 MGHRA, CDR2 YSYEKL. CDR3 DNA sequence: TGCGCCAGCAGCCAAGCAACAGGGGGCGAAAAGGCTGAAGCTTTCTTT. It translates to CASSQATGGEKAEAFF.

The genes are TRBV7-3 and TRBJ2-1; 10 nucleotides match TRBD2. The CDR3 has 15 residues. Germline lookup yields CDR1 SGHTA and CDR2 FQGTGA. Trimming removed 2 bases from V and 7 bases from J; junction bases left unmatched: 5. The CDR3 DNA reads TGTGCCAGCAGCTTACGGGGGGGACTAGCGAATGAGCAGTTCTTC. Translating gives CASSLRGGLANEQFF. Full variable domain (missing parts from reference TRBV7-3 and TRBJ2-1): GAGVSQTPSNKVTEKGKYVELRCDPISGHTALYWYRQSLGQGPEFLIYFQGTGAADDSGLPNDRFFAVRPEGSVSTLKIQRTERGDSAVYLCASSLRGGLANEQFFGPGTRLTVL.

The chain couples TRBV3-1 (or the pseudogene TRBV3-2) to TRBJ2-5, with D possibly TRBD1 on 5 matching bases. The CDR3 is made up of 13 amino acids. CDR1 is LGHDT and CDR2 is YNNKEL in the germline V gene (reference sequence). V dropped 3 bases and J dropped 10 bases, with 15 bases sitting between them. The DNA of the CDR3 is TGTGCCAGCAGCCAGCACACAGGTAGTGACCAGTACTTC. Protein product: CASSQHTGSDQYF.

The V and J genes are TRBV24-1 and TRBJ2-2; 8 positions match TRBD1. V was clipped by 4 bases and J by 1 base; unmatched bases: 4. Germline V gives CDR1 KGHDR, CDR2 SFDVKD. The CDR3 totals 16 residues. DNA of the CDR3: TGTGCCACCAGTGAACACGGGACAGGGAACACCGGGGAGCTGTTTTTT. This gives the protein CATSEHGTGNTGELFF.

This chain links TRBV21-1 with TRBJ1-1; the table calls TRBD1, which could not be checked here. TRBV21-1 has pseudogene status. The CDR3 extends over 16 amino acids. CDR3 residues: CASSEGVRSFNTEAFF. In DNA form, the CDR3 reads TGTGCCAGCAGCGAGGGGGTCAGGAGCTTTAACACTGAAGCTTTCTTT.

The V call is TRBV5-4, the J call TRBJ2-2, with TRBD1 matching 7 bases. Trimming at V came to 4 bases and at J to 1 base, leaving 16 bases not matched to a gene. Germline assignment: CDR1 SGHNT and CDR2 YYREEE (reference sequence). The CDR3 covers 19 residues. DNA of the CDR3: TGTGCCAGCAGCCACTGGGACAGAGGTTTAACCATGAACACCGGGGAGCTGTTTTTT. Translated: CASSHWDRGLTMNTGELFF.

V is TRBV6-5 and J is TRBJ1-1; D not resolved. V gave up 2 bases and J gave up 0 bases, with 13 bases separating them. CDR3 length equals 16 residues. CDR1 and CDR2 (germline): MNHEY, SVGAGI. In DNA, the CDR3 is TGTGCCAGCAGTTACGTCGCCGGGAGACTGAACACTGAAGCTTTCTTT. It encodes CASSYVAGRLNTEAFF.

The chain carries TRBV5-6 and TRBJ2-2; TRBD1 agrees at 9 bases. Trimming at V came to 2 bases and at J to 5 bases, leaving 4 bases not matched to a gene. The CDR3 spans 15 residues. Germline V gene lookup returns CDR1 SGHDT and CDR2 YYEEEE. CDR3 sequence (DNA): TGTGCCAGCAGCTTCACCGGGACAGGGACCGGGGAGCTGTTTTTT. Translating it yields CASSFTGTGTGELFF. Full variable domain (remainder filled in from reference TRBV5-6 and TRBJ2-2): DAGVTQSPTHLIKTRGQQVTLRCSPKSGHDTVSWYQQALGQGPQFIFQYYEEEERQRGNFPDRFSGHQFPNYSSELNVNALLLGDSALYLCASSFTGTGTGELFFGEGSRLTVL.

CDR3: CASATADQPQHF. The CDR3 nucleotides are TGTGCCAGCGCCACAGCGGATCAGCCCCAGCATTTT. V is TRBV6-5 and J is TRBJ1-5, with D hard to call. Germline CDR1 is MNHEY and CDR2 is SVGAGI. V lost 8 bases, J lost 5 bases, and 10 bases lay in between. This CDR3 comprises 12 residues.